A single T cell receptor (beta chain) is shown here with its context. Its antigen is still unknown. Clones were sequenced by immunoSEQ multiplex PCR, and TCRdb holds only the in-frame ones, with some missing. This sample has 100,000 to 150,000 clones, with about nine tenths found just once. This CDR3 contains 16 residues. V shed 2 bases and J shed 0 bases, with 13 bases lying between them. Germline CDR1 and CDR2: SGHDN and FVKESK. All patients were mismatch repair deficient, assessed by either PCR or immunohistochemistry. TCR sequencing covered a few patients who responded to pembrolizumab. This entry comes from a study of PD-1 blockade in mismatch repair-deficient tumors. Study-wide background: Enrolled about 2012-2016, patients had progressing, pretreated mismatch repair-deficient cancers of about a dozen types. General study points: After pembrolizumab, tumor-resident clones rose rapidly, then generally contracted before radiologic responses.

The sequences come from peripheral blood, collected approximately 72 weeks after starting pembrolizumab. The TCR was taken from an adult with mismatch repair-deficient cancer. The chain has TRBV14 and TRBJ2-5; D might be TRBD1 (6 bases). The CDR3 coding sequence is TGTGCCAGCAGCCAATTTGTTGGGGGCTACCAAGAGACCCAGTACTTC. It yields the protein CASSQFVGGYQETQYF.